This passage covers 3 T cell receptor beta chains from one sample sequenced in a study of blood T cell repertoires in COVID-19. Some clones are missing from TCRdb's copy, which holds only in-frame ones; the method was immunoSEQ multiplex PCR. The sample lists 200,000 to 250,000 clones, about 86% occurring once. Material for sequencing was PBMCs or T cells enriched from blood (not recorded which). These receptors originate from a woman in her forties or fifties in a cohort exposed to, infected with or recovered from COVID-19 (not recorded which).

CDR3 coding DNA: TGTGCCTGGAGTGTTTCCGTATACGAGCAGTACTTC. The encoded protein is CAWSVSVYEQYF. This sequence joins TRBV30 and TRBJ2-7, with D uncertain. Germline values: CDR1 GTSNPN, CDR2 SVGIG (reference sequence). This CDR3 has 12 residues. Trimming removed 0 bases from V and 4 bases from J, with 7 bases in between.

This clone was observed a handful of times. V gene TRBV10-2 combines with J gene TRBJ2-3; 15 positions match TRBD2. With V trimmed by 4 bases and J by 2 bases, 7 bases remained unmatched. The length of the CDR3 is 18 residues. Germline V gene lookup returns CDR1 WSHSY and CDR2 SAAADI. CDR3 protein: CASSVSGTSGGYTDTQYF. The CDR3 DNA follows: TGCGCCAGCAGTGTAAGCGGGACTAGCGGGGGGTACACAGATACGCAGTATTTT.

The rearrangement uses TRBV7-2 and TRBJ1-5; D gene uncertain. Germline loops: CDR1 SGHTA, CDR2 FQGNSA. The CDR3 has 16 residues. V was pared by 5 bases and J by 0 bases, with 14 bases between. This CDR3 reads CASSEAAVYSNQPQHF. CDR3 DNA sequence: TGTGCCAGCAGCGAAGCGGCAGTTTATAGCAATCAGCCCCAGCATTTT.